This TCR beta chain was observed in a study of blood T cell repertoires in COVID-19. Background on the study: Both acute and convalescent COVID-19 samples were obtained from the United States, Italy and Spain. From T cells, B-cell-depleted T cells, or PBMCs came the material, which was cDNA or gDNA.

In Seattle, patients joined the study during active infection and were tracked longitudinally. Original data processing: Reference gene primers were amplified, and this amplification served to estimate nucleated cell counts. Generated by immunoSEQ multiplex PCR, the TCRdb table keeps only in-frame clones and is missing some. The V and J calls and clone size come from that table; D and trimming were worked out from the DNA. The sample shows 300,000 or so clones, approximately 90% of them seen only once. Germline-derived CDR1 and CDR2 are LNHDA and SQIVND (reference sequence). The CDR3 has 16 residues. V lost 6 bases and J 0 bases, leaving 14 bases between the germline ends.

The chain carries TRBV19 and TRBJ1-4; tentatively, D is TRBD1 (6 bases). This sequence was found in a woman in her twenties or thirties with COVID-19, enrolled during active disease. The specimen was peripheral blood. For the CDR3, the DNA is TGTGCCAGTAGCCTCATACAGGGCGCAACTAATGAAAAACTGTTTTTT. It specifies CASSLIQGATNEKLFF.